This T cell receptor (beta chain) was sequenced during a study of blood T cell repertoires in COVID-19. This CDR3 is 16 amino acids long. After removal of 1 base from V and 4 bases from J, the junction contained 5 bases not matched to a gene. The germline V gene encodes CDR1 GTSNPN and CDR2 SVGIG (reference sequence). The repertoire was sequenced with immunoSEQ multiplex PCR; TCRdb's copy has only in-frame clones and lacks some. The sample carries around 300,000 clones, 87% recorded once. V and J are TRBV30 and TRBJ2-7, with 15 positions matching TRBD2. The sample comprised PBMCs or T cells enriched from blood (not recorded which). The sequence was obtained from a woman in her thirties or forties who had recovered from COVID-19. The CDR3 protein is CAWSGSGTSGRYEQYF. The DNA of the CDR3 is TGTGCCTGGAGTGGTAGCGGGACTAGCGGGAGGTACGAGCAGTACTTC.